Listed below are T cell receptor beta chains from one sample, sequenced in a study of HIV-infected children after antiretroviral therapy interruption. TCRdb reanalysed the 3' RACE reads using MiXCR and keeps one entry per CDR3 protein. The data contain around 16,000 distinct CDR3 sequences, 3% to 4% of them seen just once; the ten biggest clones take up around 5%. This specimen was CD45RA+ CD4+ T cells from PBMCs, taken from a donor given antiretroviral therapy, either interrupted or continuous. All receptors come from a child aged 2 to 17 with HIV. The CDR3 runs from the conserved cysteine through the conserved F or W. Fields, in order: J gene, V gene, CDR3 protein.

TRBJ1-1 TRBV4-2 CASSQVYGTAREAFF
TRBJ2-1 TRBV6-5 CASSYSRSVYEQFF
TRBJ2-7 TRBV11-2 CASSLMGRPSLLYEQYF
TRBJ2-3 TRBV9 CASSARLAGADTQYF
TRBJ2-7 TRBV6-6 CASSYDGKWYEQYF
TRBJ2-7 TRBV28 CASSSPGTSAYYEQYF
TRBJ1-4 TRBV30 CAWNRIYLSREANEKLFF
TRBJ1-2 TRBV29-1 CSVEWVPGGYTF
TRBJ1-6 TRBV9 CASSVEGDNSPLHF
TRBJ2-7 TRBV10-3 CAISDRDEQYF
TRBJ2-4 TRBV11-2 CASSIGVSQNTLYF
TRBJ1-1 TRBV29-1 CSVATPRGGKMNTEAFF
TRBJ1-5 TRBV2 CASSVTAENQPQHF